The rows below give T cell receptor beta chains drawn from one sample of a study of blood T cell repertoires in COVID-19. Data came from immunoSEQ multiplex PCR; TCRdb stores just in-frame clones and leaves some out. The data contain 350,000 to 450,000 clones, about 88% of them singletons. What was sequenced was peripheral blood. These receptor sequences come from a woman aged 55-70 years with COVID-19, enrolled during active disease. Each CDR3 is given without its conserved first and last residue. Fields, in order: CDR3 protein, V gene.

cdr3_aa: ASSLDPGLIEQY; v_call: TRBV7-2
cdr3_aa: ASSYGTVLTVKQF; v_call: TRBV3-1/TRBV3-2
cdr3_aa: ASSLRGTGGPTDTQY; v_call: TRBV11-3
cdr3_aa: ASRVTGKVYGYT; v_call: TRBV5-4
cdr3_aa: ASSFVGPNTGELF; v_call: TRBV7-6
cdr3_aa: ASSYLGLVSHEQY; v_call: TRBV6-2/TRBV6-3
cdr3_aa: SASGGATNEKLF; v_call: TRBV20-1
cdr3_aa: ASSHRAGRTYNEQF; v_call: TRBV7-2
cdr3_aa: ASSSSGGQETQY; v_call: TRBV5-4
cdr3_aa: ASSLPGENTEAF; v_call: TRBV7-6
cdr3_aa: ASSDRSSYNSPLH; v_call: TRBV27
cdr3_aa: ASSLNPVSYNEQF; v_call: TRBV7-2
cdr3_aa: AIGASGDTQY; v_call: TRBV3-1/TRBV3-2
cdr3_aa: SAAPGLAAYNEQF; v_call: TRBV29-1
cdr3_aa: AWSATNEKLF; v_call: TRBV30